This is a list of T cell receptor beta chains from one sample in a study of shared clonotypes between healthy human individuals. Assay: immunoSEQ multiplex PCR; the TCRdb copy retains only in-frame clones and omits some. The table shows about 2.1 million clones, with 93% occurring only once. The sequenced material came from naive CD8+ T cells from PBMCs. The receptors were sampled from a man between 18 and 35 years old in good health. Some clones in this sample may be carry-over from other donors' samples. Each CDR3 is given with its conserved first and last residue. A D gene is named only where the DNA matches it firmly. Where a row states a size, it is once, few, many or the class of an expanded clone; other rows omit it.

J | D | size | V | DNA | CDR3
TRBJ2-3 | TRBD2 | once | TRBV30 | TGTGCCTGGAGTGTCGGGCTAGCGGCAGATACGCAGTATTTT | CAWSVGLAADTQYF
TRBJ1-5 | - | once | TRBV30 | TGTGCCTGGAGTATGGAGGGCGGTCAGCCCCAGCATTTT | CAWSMEGGQPQHF
TRBJ2-7 | - | - | TRBV6-6 | TGTGCCAGCAGTTACTCGGGCTCAAAATACGAGCAGTACTTC | CASSYSGSKYEQYF
TRBJ2-3 | TRBD2 | once | TRBV4-1 | TGCGCCAGCAGCCAACCCCCCAGGACTAGCGGTAGCACAGATACGCAGTATTTT | CASSQPPRTSGSTDTQYF
TRBJ2-1 | - | - | TRBV9 | TGTGCCAGCAGCCCCCCCCTAGGGACATATGGGGAGCAGTTCTTC | CASSPPLGTYGEQFF
TRBJ2-1 | - | once | TRBV27 | TGTGCCAGCAGTCGAGGGGGGAATGAGCAGTTCTTC | CASSRGGNEQFF
TRBJ2-7 | - | - | TRBV29-1 | TGCAGCGTTGATCAAGGGGGTAACTACGAGCAGTACTTC | CSVDQGGNYEQYF
TRBJ1-1 | - | - | TRBV9 | TGTGCCAGCAGCGGGGGAACTGAAGCTTTCTTT | CASSGGTEAFF
TRBJ2-5 | TRBD2 | - | TRBV13 | TGTGCCAGCAGCCCAAGCGGGAGGGGAGAGACCCAGTACTTC | CASSPSGRGETQYF
TRBJ2-1 | - | - | TRBV29-1 | TGCAGCGTTGCCCGCAATGAGCAGTTCTTC | CSVARNEQFF
TRBJ2-7 | TRBD1 | - | TRBV7-6 | TGTGCCAGCAGCTTAGAGACAGGGTCCTACGAGCAGTACTTC | CASSLETGSYEQYF
TRBJ2-1 | TRBD1 | - | TRBV29-1 | TGCAGCGTTATGCCGGGACAGGTCCTTAATGAGCAGTTCTTC | CSVMPGQVLNEQFF
TRBJ2-7 | TRBD1 | - | TRBV6-6 | TGTGCCAGCAGTTACTGGTGGGGACAGTCCTACGAGCAGTACTTC | CASSYWWGQSYEQYF
TRBJ2-7 | - | - | TRBV10-1 | TGCGCCAGCAAAGGGCCTGAGGGGAACTTCTACGAGCAGTACTTC | CASKGPEGNFYEQYF
TRBJ2-1 | TRBD1 | once | TRBV28 | TGTGCCGCCCGGGACAGGGGTCAGAGAGGGCAGTTCTTC | CAARDRGQRGQFF
TRBJ2-5 | - | once | TRBV19 | TGTGCCAGTAGTGCTGGAGCGGCGGCGAGGGAGACCCAGTACTTC | CASSAGAAARETQYF
TRBJ2-5 | - | - | TRBV9 | TGTGCCAGCAGCGCGACCTCCCGGGGAACACAAGAGACCCAGTACTTC | CASSATSRGTQETQYF
TRBJ1-1 | - | - | TRBV11-2 | TGTGCCAGCAGCTCGATGGTGGGGGGGAGCACTGAAGCTTTCTTT | CASSSMVGGSTEAFF
TRBJ1-5 | - | - | TRBV6-4 | TGTGCCAGCAGCCCCCGAGGGGAGGTAGGTCAGCCCCAGCATTTT | CASSPRGEVGQPQHF
TRBJ2-2 | - | few | TRBV27 | TGTGCCAGCAGTATAACGAACACCGGGGAGCTGTTTTTT | CASSITNTGELFF
TRBJ2-7 | TRBD2 | - | TRBV13 | TGTGCCAGCAGTCCGGGGAGCGGGGTTAGGTACGAGCAGTACTTC | CASSPGSGVRYEQYF
TRBJ1-1 | TRBD1 | few | TRBV19 | TGTGCCAGTAGTCGGACAGGGAGGACTGAAGCTTTCTTT | CASSRTGRTEAFF
TRBJ2-7 | TRBD2 | - | TRBV7-3 | TGTGCCAGCAGCTTAACGTCGCCTAGCGGATACCCCTACGAGCAGTACTTC | CASSLTSPSGYPYEQYF
TRBJ1-5 | - | - | TRBV20-1 | TGCAGTGCCGGCAGTGTTCGGCCCCAGCATTTT | CSAGSVRPQHF
TRBJ1-1 | - | - | TRBV2 | TGTGCCAGCAGTGAAGCTGGGGGCAGGGGGAACACTGAAGCTTTCTTT | CASSEAGGRGNTEAFF
TRBJ1-4 | TRBD1 | - | TRBV4-2 | TGTGCCAGCAGCCAGGCTTCGACAGGGGCTAATGAAAAACTGTTTTTT | CASSQASTGANEKLFF
TRBJ2-7 | TRBD2 | - | TRBV19 | TGTGCCAGTAGTATAGGAGGAGCGGGAGTCCACGAGCAGTACTTC | CASSIGGAGVHEQYF